The clone carrying this T cell receptor delta chain was counted a few times. What it binds is not known. A much larger clonotype is one base distant, so this may be a read error. The germline CDR1 and CDR2 sequences are GEAIGNYY and EKD. There are 16 residues in the CDR3. This sample stems from a study of Vδ1+ human thymocytes. The template was reverse-transcribed extracted RNA. Multiplex PCR used pooled V-gene forward primers and a constant-region reverse primer to amplify CDR3s. TCRdb re-called clones from the multiplex PCR reads via CATT. The sample carries about 55,000 delta-chain clones, approximately 15% recorded once. Study-wide results and limits: Thymic TRG and TRD repertoires appeared highly polyclonal, with Gaussian CDR3 length distributions.

This TCR derives from a boy under three years old who had congenital heart surgery. Sequencing was done on a sample of Vdelta1+ gamma-delta thymocytes from the thymus. Subset defined: FACS-sorted CD3+ TCRalphabeta- TCRVdelta1+ TCRVdelta2- thymocytes. The rearrangement links TRDV2 to TRDJ1; D uncertain. DNA of the CDR3: TGTGCCTGTGACATCCTGACCGCTTTAGGTGCCGATAAACCCATCTTT. Encoded protein: CACDILTALGADKPIF.